This TCR beta chain derives from a study of shared clonotypes between healthy human individuals. Overall study findings and caveats: Richness estimates generally favored naive over memory subsets.

Data came from immunoSEQ multiplex PCR; TCRdb stores just in-frame clones and leaves some out. Of over 2 million clones detected, roughly 90% appear once; the ten largest clones hold around 0.4%. With 6 bases clipped from V and 7 bases from J, the junction kept 11 bases outside the gene matches. The CDR3 is 16 amino acids. Per the germline V gene, CDR1 is SNHLY and CDR2 is FYNNEI. A word on this clone: Its specificity is not known.

The sequenced sample was naive CD4+ T cells from PBMCs. Sample subset: CD45RA+ positively selected. The sequence was collected from a man aged 18 to 29 in good health. Some clones in this sample may be carry-over from other donors' samples. The chain links TRBV2 to TRBJ2-2; 10 nucleotides line up with TRBD2. The CDR3: CASSPLAGDGHGELFF. CDR3 DNA: TGTGCCAGCAGCCCTCTAGCGGGAGACGGTCACGGGGAGCTGTTTTTT.